This T cell receptor beta chain was obtained from a study of T cell responses to AZD1222 COVID-19 vaccine. Overall study: The study pooled second doses at about 4 or about 12 weeks.

General study points: The sample set comprised mostly white British donors with more females, and clonal diversity was possibly underestimated.

For this clone: The target antigen is unknown.

TCRdb keeps only in-frame clones here, not all; method: immunoSEQ multiplex PCR. The table has around 80,000 clones, around nine tenths seen once. V dropped 4 bases and J dropped 6; count of bases not matched to a gene: 2. The CDR3 has 15 amino acids. Germline V gene sequence: CDR1 SNHLY, CDR2 FYNNEI. This specimen consisted of peripheral blood, obtained on day 0 of AZD1222 vaccination. The chain employs TRBV2 and TRBJ1-6, with 11 bases lining up with TRBD1. The receptor was isolated from an adult in good health. CDR3 nucleotides: TGTGCCAGCAGTGGGGACAGGGGGTTTAATTCACCCCTCCACTTT. It codes for CASSGDRGFNSPLHF. The full variable domain, completed using reference TRBV2 and TRBJ1-6, is EPEVTQTPSHQVTQMGQEVILRCVPISNHLYFYWYRQILGQKVEFLVSFYNNEISEKSEIFDDQFSVERPDGSNFTLKIRSTKLEDSAMYFCASSGDRGFNSPLHFGNGTRLTVT.